The rows below give T cell receptor beta chains drawn from one sample of a study of metastatic and nonmetastatic thyroid tumors. TCRdb used MiXCR to call clones anew from the PCR reads. The sample holds about 4,500 clones, around 30% seen once. What was sequenced was adjacent normal tissue. The receptors were gathered from a male donor with papillary thyroid cancer or a benign thyroid nodule (not recorded which). Some clones in this sample may be carry-over from other donors' samples. The CDR3 runs from the conserved cysteine through the conserved F or W. Fields, in order: V gene, clone size, J gene, D gene, CDR3 DNA, CDR3 protein. The D gene is left open where the match is weak. Clone size appears in some rows only: once, few, many, or a class for an expanded clone.

>TRBV2|few|TRBJ2-1|TRBD1
TGTGCCAGCGGACAGGGTTACAATGAGCAGTTCTTC
CASGQGYNEQFF
>TRBV7-3|once|TRBJ1-1|-
TGTGCCAGCAGCTTAGGTGTGGGAGACTACAGGCGTACTGAAGCTTTCTTT
CASSLGVGDYRRTEAFF
>TRBV6-2/TRBV6-3|large|TRBJ2-3|-
TGTGCCAGCAGTTACCTCGGACCCACAGATACGCAGTATTTT
CASSYLGPTDTQYF
>TRBV4-1|-|TRBJ2-2|-
TGCGCCAGCAGCCAAGGGACAGCGTCGAACACCGGGGAGCTGTTTTTT
CASSQGTASNTGELFF
>TRBV11-1|-|TRBJ2-7|TRBD1
TGTGCCAGCAGCGGTTTTTGGACAGGGAGCTCCTACGAGCAGTACTTC
CASSGFWTGSSYEQYF
>TRBV12-3/TRBV12-4|-|TRBJ2-1|TRBD2
TGTGCCAGCAGTGTTGGCCCCAGCGGGGGGGCCAAGAATGAGCAGTTCTTC
CASSVGPSGGAKNEQFF
>TRBV6-1|few|TRBJ2-7|TRBD1
TGTGCCAGCAGTGGGGTCCGGACAGGGGACAACGAGCAGTACTTC
CASSGVRTGDNEQYF
>TRBV18|-|TRBJ1-6|-
TGTGCGAGCGCGCAGGACGGGAATTCACCCCTGCACTTT
CASAQDGNSPLHF
>TRBV29-1|many|TRBJ2-3|TRBD2
TGCAGCGTTGTCCAGCGGGGGGGCGCAGATACGCAGTATTTT
CSVVQRGGADTQYF
>TRBV11-2|-|TRBJ2-7|-
TGTGCCAGCAGCGTCCTCTCGGGAGCAACAATTCTCTACGAGCAGTACTTC
CASSVLSGATILYEQYF
>TRBV27|-|TRBJ2-2|-
TGTGCCAGCAGAAAAGGAGGGAATGGTCCCGGGGAGCTGTTTTTT
CASRKGGNGPGELFF
>TRBV27|few|TRBJ2-7|-
TGTGCCAGCAGTCAGCGACAGGCTAAGTACGAGCAGTACTTC
CASSQRQAKYEQYF
>TRBV6-1|-|TRBJ2-1|TRBD2
TGTGCCAGCAGTGTAACAACTAGCGGGAGGTCCTACAATGAGCAGTTCTTC
CASSVTTSGRSYNEQFF
>TRBV20-1|-|TRBJ2-5|TRBD2
TGCAGTGCTCCGTCTAGCGGGATTGGTGGGGAGACCCAGTACTTC
CSAPSSGIGGETQYF
>TRBV11-2|few|TRBJ1-1|-
TGTGCCAGCAGCTCATCATCGGGTTGGAACACTGAAGCTTTCTTT
CASSSSSGWNTEAFF
>TRBV6-2/TRBV6-3|-|TRBJ2-1|TRBD2
TGTGCCAGCAGTTACTCCGAGAGCGGGAGGGGGTATGAGCAGTTCTTC
CASSYSESGRGYEQFF
>TRBV11-2|once|TRBJ1-1|-
TGTGCCAGCAGCTTTGGGGGCCGTCTTGAAGCTTTCTTT
CASSFGGRLEAFF
>TRBV24-1|-|TRBJ2-5|TRBD2
TGTGCCACCAGTGATTTGCAGACTAGCGGAAACCAAGAGACCCAGTACTTC
CATSDLQTSGNQETQYF
>TRBV9|-|TRBJ2-3|-
TGTGCCAGCAGCGTAGCTCCTAACACAGATACGCAGTATTTT
CASSVAPNTDTQYF
>TRBV19|few|TRBJ2-7|-
TGTGCCAGTAGTATGGGACACTCCTACGAGCAGTACTTC
CASSMGHSYEQYF
>TRBV6-1|large|TRBJ1-3|-
TGTGCCAGCAGGTCATCTGGAAACACCATATATTTT
CASRSSGNTIYF
>TRBV10-1|few|TRBJ2-3|TRBD1
TGCGCCAGACACGCCACTACCCGGGGACAGGGGGGTTTAGGAGATACGCAGTATTTT
CARHATTRGQGGLGDTQYF